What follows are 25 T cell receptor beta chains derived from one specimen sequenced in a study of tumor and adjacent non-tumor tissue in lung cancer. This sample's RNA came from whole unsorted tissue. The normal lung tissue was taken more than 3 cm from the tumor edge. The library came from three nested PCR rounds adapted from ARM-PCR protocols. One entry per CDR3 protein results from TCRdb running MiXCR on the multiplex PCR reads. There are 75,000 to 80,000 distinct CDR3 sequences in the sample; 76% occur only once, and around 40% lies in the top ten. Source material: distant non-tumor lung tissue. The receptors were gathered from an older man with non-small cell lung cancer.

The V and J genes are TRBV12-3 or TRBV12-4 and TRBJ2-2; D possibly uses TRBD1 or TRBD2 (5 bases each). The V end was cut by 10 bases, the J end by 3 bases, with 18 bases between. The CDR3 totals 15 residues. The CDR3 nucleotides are TGTGCCATCATCACGGGGCAGGGAGACACCGGGGAGCTGTTTTTT. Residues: CAIITGQGDTGELFF.

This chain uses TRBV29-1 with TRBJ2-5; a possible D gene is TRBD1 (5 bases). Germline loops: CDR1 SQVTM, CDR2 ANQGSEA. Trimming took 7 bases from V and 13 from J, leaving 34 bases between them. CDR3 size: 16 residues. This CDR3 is CSAKPYLQTDQEALYF. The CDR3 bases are TGCAGCGCCAAGCCCTACCTCCAGACAGATCAAGAGGCCCTGTACTTC.

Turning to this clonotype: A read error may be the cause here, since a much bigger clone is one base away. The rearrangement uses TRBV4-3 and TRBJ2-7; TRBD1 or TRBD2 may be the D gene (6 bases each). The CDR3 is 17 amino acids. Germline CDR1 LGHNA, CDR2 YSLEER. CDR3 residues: CVSSSRSGGLRGDEQYF. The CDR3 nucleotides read TGCGTCAGCAGCTCCCGCAGTGGTGGGTTAAGGGGGGACGAGCAGTACTTC.

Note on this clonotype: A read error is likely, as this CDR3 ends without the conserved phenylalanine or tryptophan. The chain's CDR3 is CPSSFWGQGTGELFY. For the CDR3, the DNA is TGCCCCAGCAGCTTCTGGGGACAGGGGACCGGGGAGCTGTTTTAT. The V gene is TRBV5-1, the J gene TRBJ2-2; 10 nucleotides agree with TRBD1. This CDR3 is built from 15 residues. From germline, CDR1 is SGHRS and CDR2 YFSETQ.

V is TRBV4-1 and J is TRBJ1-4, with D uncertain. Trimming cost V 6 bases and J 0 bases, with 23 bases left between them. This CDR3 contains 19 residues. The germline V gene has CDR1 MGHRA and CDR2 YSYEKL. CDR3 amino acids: CASSPRSARELSTNEKLFF. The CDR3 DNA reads TGCGCCAGCAGTCCCCGGTCGGCAAGGGAACTTTCAACTAATGAAAAACTGTTTTTT.

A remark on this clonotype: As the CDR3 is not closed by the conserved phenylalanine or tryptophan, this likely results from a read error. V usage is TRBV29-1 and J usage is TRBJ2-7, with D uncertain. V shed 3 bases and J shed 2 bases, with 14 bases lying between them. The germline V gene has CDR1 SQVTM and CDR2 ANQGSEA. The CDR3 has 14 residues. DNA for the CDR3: TGCAGCGTTGATGGATATGGATCAACCTACGAGCAGTACTTA. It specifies CSVDGYGSTYEQYL.

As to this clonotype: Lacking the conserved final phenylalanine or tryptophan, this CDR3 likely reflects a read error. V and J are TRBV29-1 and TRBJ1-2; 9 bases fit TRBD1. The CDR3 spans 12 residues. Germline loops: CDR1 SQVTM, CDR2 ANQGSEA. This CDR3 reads CSVSGQGFGYTL. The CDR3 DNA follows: TGTAGCGTTTCCGGACAGGGGTTTGGCTACACCCTC.

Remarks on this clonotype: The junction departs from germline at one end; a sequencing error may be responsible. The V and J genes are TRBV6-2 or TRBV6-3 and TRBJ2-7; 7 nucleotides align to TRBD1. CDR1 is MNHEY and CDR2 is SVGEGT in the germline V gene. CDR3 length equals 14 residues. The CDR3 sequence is CTSSYEDRFNEQYF. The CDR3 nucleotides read TGTACCAGCAGTTACGAGGACAGGTTCAACGAGCAGTACTTC.

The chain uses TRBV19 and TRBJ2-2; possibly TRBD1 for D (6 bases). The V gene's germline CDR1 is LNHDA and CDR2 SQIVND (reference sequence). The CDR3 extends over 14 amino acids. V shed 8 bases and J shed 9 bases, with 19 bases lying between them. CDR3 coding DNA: TGTGCCAGTCAGACAACCACAGGGCTTAGGGAGCTGTTTTTT. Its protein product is CASQTTTGLRELFF.

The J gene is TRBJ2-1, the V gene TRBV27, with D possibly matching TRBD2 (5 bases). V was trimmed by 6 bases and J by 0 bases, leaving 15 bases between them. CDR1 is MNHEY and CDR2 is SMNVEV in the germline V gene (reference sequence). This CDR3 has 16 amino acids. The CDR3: CASSFLAGLSYNEQFF. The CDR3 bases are TGTGCCAGCAGCTTCTTGGCGGGTCTCTCCTACAATGAGCAGTTCTTC.

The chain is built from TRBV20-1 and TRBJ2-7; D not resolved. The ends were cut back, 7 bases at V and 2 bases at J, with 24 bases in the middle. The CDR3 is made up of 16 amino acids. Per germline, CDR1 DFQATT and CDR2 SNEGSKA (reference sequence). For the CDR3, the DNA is TGCAGTGTTAGGAATCCGCCCGTGGGCGGTACCTACGAGCAGTACTTC. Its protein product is CSVRNPPVGGTYEQYF.

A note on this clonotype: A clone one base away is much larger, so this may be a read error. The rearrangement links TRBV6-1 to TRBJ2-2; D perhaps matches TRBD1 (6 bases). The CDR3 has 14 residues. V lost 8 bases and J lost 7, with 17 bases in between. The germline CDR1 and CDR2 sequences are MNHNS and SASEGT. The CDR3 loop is CASDRKGSGGELFF. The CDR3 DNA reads TGTGCCAGCGACAGGAAAGGGAGTGGCGGGGAGCTGTTTTTT.

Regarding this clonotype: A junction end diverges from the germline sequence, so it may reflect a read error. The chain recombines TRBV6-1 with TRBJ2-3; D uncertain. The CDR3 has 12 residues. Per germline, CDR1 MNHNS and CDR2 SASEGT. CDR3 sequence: CTSSESNFTQYF. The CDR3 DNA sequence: TGTACCAGCAGTGAATCCAATTTTACGCAATATTTT.

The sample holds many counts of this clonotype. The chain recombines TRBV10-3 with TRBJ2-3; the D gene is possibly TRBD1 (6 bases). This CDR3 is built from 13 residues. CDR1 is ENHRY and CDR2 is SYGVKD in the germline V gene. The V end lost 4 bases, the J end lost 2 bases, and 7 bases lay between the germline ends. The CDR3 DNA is TGTGCCATCAGTGCAGGGGACACAGATACGCAGTATTTT. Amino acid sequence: CAISAGDTDTQYF.

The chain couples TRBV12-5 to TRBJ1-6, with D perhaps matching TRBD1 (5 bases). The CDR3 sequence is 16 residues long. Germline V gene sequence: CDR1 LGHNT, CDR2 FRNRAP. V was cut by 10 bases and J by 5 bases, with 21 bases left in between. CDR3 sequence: CANGKTGSRDNSPLHF. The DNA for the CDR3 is TGTGCTAATGGGAAGACCGGAAGCAGGGATAATTCACCCCTCCACTTT.

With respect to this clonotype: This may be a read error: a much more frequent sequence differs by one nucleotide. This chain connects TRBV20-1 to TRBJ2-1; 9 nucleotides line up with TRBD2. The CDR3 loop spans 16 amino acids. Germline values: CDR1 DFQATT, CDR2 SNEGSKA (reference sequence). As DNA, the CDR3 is TGCAGTGATAGAGATCCCGCGGGAGGGAGATACAATGAGCAGTTCTTC. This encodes CSDRDPAGGRYNEQFF.

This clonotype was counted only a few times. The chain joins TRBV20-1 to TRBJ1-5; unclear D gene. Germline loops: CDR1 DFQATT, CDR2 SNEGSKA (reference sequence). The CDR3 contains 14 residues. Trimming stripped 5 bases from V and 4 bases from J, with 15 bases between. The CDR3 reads CSAHIPGENQPQHF. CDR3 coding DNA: TGCAGTGCTCACATACCCGGGGAAAATCAGCCCCAGCATTTT.

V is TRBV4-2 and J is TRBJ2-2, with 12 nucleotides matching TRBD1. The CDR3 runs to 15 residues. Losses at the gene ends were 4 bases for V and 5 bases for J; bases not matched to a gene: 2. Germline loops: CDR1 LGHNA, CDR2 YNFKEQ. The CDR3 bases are TGTGCCAGCAGCCGGGACAGGGGGCTAACCGGGGAGCTGTTTTTT. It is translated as CASSRDRGLTGELFF.

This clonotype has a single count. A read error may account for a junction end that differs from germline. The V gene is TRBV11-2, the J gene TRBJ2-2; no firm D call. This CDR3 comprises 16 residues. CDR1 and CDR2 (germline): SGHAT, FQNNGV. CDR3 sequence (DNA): TGTGCCAGCTGCTTAGTGGGCACTGCGGTTGCCGGGGAGCTGTTTTTT. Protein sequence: CASCLVGTAVAGELFF.

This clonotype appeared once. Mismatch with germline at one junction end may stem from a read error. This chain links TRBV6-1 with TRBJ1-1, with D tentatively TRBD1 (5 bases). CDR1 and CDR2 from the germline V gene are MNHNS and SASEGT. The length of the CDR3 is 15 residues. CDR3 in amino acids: CAKSERSRVNTGDLF. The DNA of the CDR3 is TGTGCCAAAAGTGAGAGGAGCAGGGTTAACACTGGAGATTTGTTT.

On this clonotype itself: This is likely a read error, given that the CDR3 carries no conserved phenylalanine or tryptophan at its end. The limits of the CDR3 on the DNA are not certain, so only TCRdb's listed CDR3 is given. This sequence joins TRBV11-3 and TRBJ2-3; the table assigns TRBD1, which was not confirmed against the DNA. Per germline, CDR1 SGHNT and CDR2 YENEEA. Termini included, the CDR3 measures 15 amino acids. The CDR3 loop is CASSKRQGSADTHYL.

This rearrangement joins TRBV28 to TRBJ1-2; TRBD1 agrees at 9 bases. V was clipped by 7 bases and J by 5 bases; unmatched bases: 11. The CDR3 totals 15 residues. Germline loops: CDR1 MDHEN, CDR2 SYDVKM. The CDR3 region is CASIKAGTGSYGYTF. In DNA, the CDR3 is TGTGCCAGCATTAAAGCGGGGACAGGGTCATATGGCTACACCTTC.

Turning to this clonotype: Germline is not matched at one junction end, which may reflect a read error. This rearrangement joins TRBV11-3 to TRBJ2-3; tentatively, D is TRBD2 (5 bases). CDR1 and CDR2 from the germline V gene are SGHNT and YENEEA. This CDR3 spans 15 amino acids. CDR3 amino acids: CASTYRGVSTDTQYF. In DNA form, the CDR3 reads TGTGCCAGCACCTATCGGGGAGTAAGCACAGATACTCAGTATTTT.

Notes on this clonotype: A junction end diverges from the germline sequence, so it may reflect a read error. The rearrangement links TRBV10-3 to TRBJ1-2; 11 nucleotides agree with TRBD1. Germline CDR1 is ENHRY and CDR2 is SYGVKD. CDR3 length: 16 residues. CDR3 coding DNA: TGTGTCATCAGTGCTACAGGGACAGGGGGGAATTATGGCTACACCTTC. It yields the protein CVISATGTGGNYGYTF.

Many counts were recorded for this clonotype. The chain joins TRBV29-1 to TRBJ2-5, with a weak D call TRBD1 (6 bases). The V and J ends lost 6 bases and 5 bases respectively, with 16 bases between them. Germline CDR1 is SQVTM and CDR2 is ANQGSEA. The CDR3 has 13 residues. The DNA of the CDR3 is TGCAGCGTCGCCGACAGGTTACATGAGACCCAGTACTTC. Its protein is CSVADRLHETQYF. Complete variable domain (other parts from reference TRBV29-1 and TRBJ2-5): SAVISQKPSRDICQRGTSLTIQCQVDSQVTMMFWYRQQPGQSLTLIATANQGSEATYESGFVIDKFPISRPNLTFSTLTVSNMSPEDSSIYLCSVADRLHETQYFGPGTRLLVL.